These T cell receptor beta chains were read from a single sample in a study of T-cell reconstitution after alpha-beta-depleted transplantation in children. TCRdb itself ran the PCR reads through MiXCR, one entry per CDR3 protein. The sample yields some 130,000 distinct CDR3 sequences, around a tenth seen once. Sequenced material: PBMCs, mostly from graft donor cells, taken 180 days after TCRalphabeta/CD19-depleted stem cell transplant. These receptors were collected from a girl under three years old who had a stem cell transplant for combined immunodeficiency, so the T cells may come from the graft donor. CDR3s include the opening cysteine and the closing phenylalanine or tryptophan. D genes are given only for firm matches. Not all rows give a size; the values are once, few, many and, for expanded clones, a class.

J gene: TRBJ2-1; V gene: TRBV12-3/TRBV12-4; clone size: few; D gene: TRBD1; CDR3 protein: CASRNRDREDEQFF; CDR3 DNA: TGTGCCAGCAGAAACCGGGACAGGGAGGACGAGCAGTTCTTC
J gene: TRBJ2-5; V gene: TRBV15; clone size: few; D gene: TRBD2; CDR3 protein: CATSRGGGFQETQYF; CDR3 DNA: TGTGCCACCAGCAGAGGGGGGGGGTTCCAAGAGACCCAGTACTTC
J gene: TRBJ2-3; V gene: TRBV4-2; clone size: NA; D gene: NA; CDR3 protein: CASSQETGLGPYF; CDR3 DNA: TGTGCCAGCAGCCAAGAAACGGGCCTGGGGCCGTATTTT
J gene: TRBJ2-1; V gene: TRBV5-1; clone size: NA; D gene: TRBD2; CDR3 protein: CASSPPRVGLESAGQFF; CDR3 DNA: TGCGCCAGCAGCCCGCCGCGTGTAGGACTAGAATCTGCCGGGCAGTTCTTC
J gene: TRBJ1-2; V gene: TRBV6-5; clone size: NA; D gene: NA; CDR3 protein: CASSPSATNYGYTF; CDR3 DNA: TGTGCCAGCAGTCCCTCGGCCACTAACTATGGCTACACCTTC
J gene: TRBJ2-1; V gene: TRBV18; clone size: few; D gene: TRBD1; CDR3 protein: CASTLKPGQGSYNEQFF; CDR3 DNA: TGTGCCAGCACGTTGAAACCGGGACAGGGATCCTACAATGAGCAGTTCTTC
J gene: TRBJ2-5; V gene: TRBV12-3/TRBV12-4; clone size: NA; D gene: NA; CDR3 protein: CASSSRSQETQYF; CDR3 DNA: TGTGCCAGCAGCTCTAGGTCCCAAGAGACCCAGTACTTC
J gene: TRBJ1-4; V gene: TRBV20-1; clone size: NA; D gene: NA; CDR3 protein: CSARDSATNEKLFF; CDR3 DNA: TGCAGTGCTAGAGATTCCGCAACTAATGAAAAACTGTTTTTT
J gene: TRBJ2-7; V gene: TRBV5-1; clone size: few; D gene: NA; CDR3 protein: CASSLWLQEPPSEQYF; CDR3 DNA: TGCGCCAGCAGCTTGTGGCTACAGGAACCCCCCTCCGAGCAGTACTTC
J gene: TRBJ2-1; V gene: TRBV29-1; clone size: NA; D gene: TRBD1; CDR3 protein: CSVEDWPGGNEQFF; CDR3 DNA: TGCAGCGTTGAAGATTGGCCAGGGGGAAATGAGCAGTTCTTC
J gene: TRBJ2-5; V gene: TRBV20-1; clone size: NA; D gene: TRBD1; CDR3 protein: CSASVPGQAVQETQYF; CDR3 DNA: TGCAGTGCTAGTGTTCCGGGACAGGCCGTTCAAGAGACCCAGTACTTC
J gene: TRBJ2-7; V gene: TRBV4-2; clone size: NA; D gene: NA; CDR3 protein: CASSPPVLSCEQYF; CDR3 DNA: TGTGCCAGCAGCCCCCCGGTCCTGTCCTGCGAGCAGTACTTC
J gene: TRBJ1-6; V gene: TRBV20-1; clone size: NA; D gene: TRBD1; CDR3 protein: CSAPTSRQGYNSPLHF; CDR3 DNA: TGCAGTGCTCCGACATCACGACAGGGGTATAATTCACCCCTCCACTTT
J gene: TRBJ1-5; V gene: TRBV20-1; clone size: NA; D gene: NA; CDR3 protein: CSASVRPNQPQHF; CDR3 DNA: TGCAGTGCTAGTGTACGGCCGAATCAGCCCCAGCATTTT
J gene: TRBJ2-5; V gene: TRBV7-6; clone size: few; D gene: NA; CDR3 protein: CASSERNLQETQYF; CDR3 DNA: TGTGCCAGCAGCGAGCGTAATCTCCAAGAGACCCAGTACTTC
J gene: TRBJ2-3; V gene: TRBV29-1; clone size: NA; D gene: NA; CDR3 protein: CSEERGDTQYF; CDR3 DNA: TGCAGCGAAGAAAGGGGAGATACGCAGTATTTT
J gene: TRBJ2-1; V gene: TRBV7-2; clone size: few; D gene: NA; CDR3 protein: CASSSRGGLLSYNEQFF; CDR3 DNA: TGTGCCAGCAGCTCCCGTGGGGGGCTCCTCTCCTACAATGAGCAGTTCTTC
J gene: TRBJ2-1; V gene: TRBV24-1; clone size: many; D gene: NA; CDR3 protein: CATSDRDEQFF; CDR3 DNA: TGTGCCACCAGTGATCGGGATGAGCAGTTCTTC
J gene: TRBJ2-7; V gene: TRBV7-2; clone size: NA; D gene: NA; CDR3 protein: CASSLTETYEQYF; CDR3 DNA: TGTGCCAGCAGCTTGACGGAGACCTACGAGCAGTACTTC
J gene: TRBJ2-7; V gene: TRBV12-3/TRBV12-4; clone size: NA; D gene: TRBD2; CDR3 protein: CSSSSSPGLAGGSSYEQYF; CDR3 DNA: TGTTCCAGCAGTTCGTCTCCGGGACTAGCGGGAGGGAGCTCCTACGAGCAGTACTTC
J gene: TRBJ2-7; V gene: TRBV9; clone size: many; D gene: TRBD1; CDR3 protein: CASSVSGTGGEQYF; CDR3 DNA: TGTGCCAGCAGCGTTTCCGGGACAGGAGGTGAGCAGTACTTC
J gene: TRBJ1-5; V gene: TRBV5-1; clone size: many; D gene: NA; CDR3 protein: CASSRTRRNQPQHF; CDR3 DNA: TGCGCCAGCAGCCGAACTAGGCGCAATCAGCCCCAGCATTTT
J gene: TRBJ2-5; V gene: TRBV6-2/TRBV6-3; clone size: few; D gene: TRBD1; CDR3 protein: CASSYPDRGFDETQYF; CDR3 DNA: TGTGCCAGCAGTTACCCGGACAGGGGGTTCGACGAGACCCAGTACTTC
J gene: TRBJ2-5; V gene: TRBV7-3; clone size: NA; D gene: NA; CDR3 protein: CASSRGGGYETQYF; CDR3 DNA: TGTGCCAGCAGCAGGGGTGGAGGGTATGAGACCCAGTACTTC
J gene: TRBJ2-1; V gene: TRBV2; clone size: NA; D gene: TRBD2; CDR3 protein: CASSDFWRGEPYNEQFF; CDR3 DNA: TGTGCCAGCAGTGATTTCTGGCGGGGGGAACCTTACAATGAGCAGTTCTTC
J gene: TRBJ2-7; V gene: TRBV7-2; clone size: few; D gene: TRBD2; CDR3 protein: CASSTGTSVYEQYF; CDR3 DNA: TGTGCCAGCAGCACCGGGACTAGCGTCTACGAGCAGTACTTC
J gene: TRBJ1-2; V gene: TRBV9; clone size: NA; D gene: TRBD1; CDR3 protein: CASSVGTGEFYGYTF; CDR3 DNA: TGTGCCAGCAGCGTAGGGACAGGTGAATTCTATGGCTACACCTTC
J gene: TRBJ1-2; V gene: TRBV4-3; clone size: few; D gene: NA; CDR3 protein: CASSQGLGMDYGYTF; CDR3 DNA: TGCGCCAGCAGCCAAGGACTCGGGATGGACTATGGCTACACCTTC
J gene: TRBJ1-2; V gene: TRBV20-1; clone size: many; D gene: NA; CDR3 protein: CSARDLGLVYGYTF; CDR3 DNA: TGCAGTGCTAGAGATCTGGGACTAGTCTATGGCTACACCTTC
J gene: TRBJ2-7; V gene: TRBV2; clone size: NA; D gene: NA; CDR3 protein: CASMVGGSATTEQYF; CDR3 DNA: TGTGCCAGCATGGTTGGGGGATCGGCTACTACCGAGCAGTACTTC
J gene: TRBJ2-3; V gene: TRBV20-1; clone size: few; D gene: TRBD2; CDR3 protein: CSARLAGGTDTQYF; CDR3 DNA: TGCAGTGCTAGACTAGCGGGAGGCACAGATACGCAGTATTTT
J gene: TRBJ2-5; V gene: TRBV6-2/TRBV6-3; clone size: NA; D gene: TRBD2; CDR3 protein: CASRVGGGRNQETQYF; CDR3 DNA: TGTGCCAGCAGAGTTGGGGGCGGGAGGAACCAAGAGACCCAGTACTTC
J gene: TRBJ2-5; V gene: TRBV29-1; clone size: many; D gene: NA; CDR3 protein: CSVEDPDGYQETQYF; CDR3 DNA: TGCAGCGTTGAAGACCCGGACGGGTACCAAGAGACCCAGTACTTC
J gene: TRBJ2-7; V gene: TRBV20-1; clone size: many; D gene: NA; CDR3 protein: CSASPPGLEAYEQYF; CDR3 DNA: TGCAGTGCTAGTCCCCCGGGACTCGAAGCCTACGAGCAGTACTTC
J gene: TRBJ2-3; V gene: TRBV20-1; clone size: few; D gene: NA; CDR3 protein: CSASAGPGVGTDTQYF; CDR3 DNA: TGCAGTGCTAGCGCAGGGCCCGGGGTTGGAACAGATACGCAGTATTTT
J gene: TRBJ1-1; V gene: TRBV29-1; clone size: few; D gene: NA; CDR3 protein: CSVARTYNTEAFF; CDR3 DNA: TGCAGCGTCGCCCGGACCTACAACACTGAAGCTTTCTTT
J gene: TRBJ2-1; V gene: TRBV7-6; clone size: many; D gene: NA; CDR3 protein: CASSLSGTSYNEQFF; CDR3 DNA: TGTGCCAGCAGCTTGTCTGGGACGTCCTACAATGAGCAGTTCTTC
J gene: TRBJ2-7; V gene: TRBV28; clone size: many; D gene: TRBD1; CDR3 protein: CASSFPWGQVSYEQYF; CDR3 DNA: TGTGCCAGCAGTTTCCCCTGGGGACAGGTATCCTACGAGCAGTACTTC
J gene: TRBJ1-5; V gene: TRBV15; clone size: few; D gene: NA; CDR3 protein: CATSTLLSNQPQHF; CDR3 DNA: TGTGCCACCAGCACACTACTCAGTAATCAGCCCCAGCATTTT
J gene: TRBJ2-7; V gene: TRBV7-8; clone size: NA; D gene: TRBD1; CDR3 protein: CASRKGQTSYEQYF; CDR3 DNA: TGTGCCAGCAGGAAGGGACAGACCTCCTACGAGCAGTACTTC